The 28 T cell receptor beta chains below all came from one sample that was sequenced in a study of OX40 agonist ivuxolimab in advanced cancers. Profiling relied on immunoSEQ multiplex PCR, and the TCRdb table lists in-frame clones only, not all of them. The sample yields about 53,000 clones, approximately 90% seen once. This sample comprised CD4+ or CD8+ T cells sorted from blood, obtained in a trial of the OX40 agonist ivuxolimab. The receptors derive from an adult with an advanced solid tumor such as melanoma, head and neck, liver or kidney cancer.

The V call is TRBV5-8, the J call TRBJ2-5; TRBD1 matches at 9 bases. The ends lost 4 bases at V and 0 bases at J; junction bases unmatched: 4. This CDR3 comprises 15 residues. Germline CDR1 is SGHTS and CDR2 is YDEGEE. CDR3 DNA: TGTGCCAGCAGCACCTGGACAGGGGACCAAGAGACCCAGTACTTC. Encoded protein: CASSTWTGDQETQYF. Variable domain in full (rest from reference TRBV5-8 and TRBJ2-5): EAGVTQSPTHLIKTRGQQATLRCSPISGHTSVYWYQQALGLGLQFLLWYDEGEERNRGNFPPRFSGRQFPNYSSELNVNALELEDSALYLCASSTWTGDQETQYFGPGTRLLVL.

This clone was observed a single time. The CDR3, as DNA: TGTGCCAGCAGCTCGCTCGGGGGCTCCTATAATTCACCCCTCCACTTT. Amino acids: CASSSLGGSYNSPLHF. V is TRBV5-4 and J is TRBJ1-6, with D perhaps TRBD1 (5 bases). Germline CDR1 is SGHNT and CDR2 is YYREEE (reference sequence). The CDR3 contains 16 residues. V lost 3 bases and J 0 bases, leaving 10 bases between the germline ends.

This sequence joins TRBV11-2 and TRBJ2-5; D perhaps matches TRBD2 (6 bases). This CDR3 is built from 14 residues. Germline V gives CDR1 SGHAT, CDR2 FQNNGV. The ends were cut back, 5 bases at V and 2 bases at J, with 12 bases in the middle. The CDR3 here is CASSPSGTQETQYF. The CDR3 nucleotides are TGTGCCAGCAGCCCTTCGGGGACTCAAGAGACCCAGTACTTC.

The chain combines TRBV13 with TRBJ1-1; no clear D. Germline V gene lookup returns CDR1 PRHDT and CDR2 FYEKMQ (reference sequence). Trimming cost V 3 bases and J 4 bases, with 6 bases left between them. CDR3 length: 12 residues. Written as DNA, the CDR3 is TGTGCCAGCAGCTTTTACGGCACTGAAGCTTTCTTT. Its protein is CASSFYGTEAFF.

V and J are TRBV19 and TRBJ2-1; 8 nucleotides match TRBD2. After removal of 5 bases from V and 5 bases from J, the junction contained 8 bases not matched to a gene. The CDR3 covers 15 residues. In germline, CDR1 is LNHDA, CDR2 SQIVND (reference sequence). CDR3 residues: CASSPRLATHNEQFF. Written as DNA, the CDR3 is TGTGCCAGTAGTCCCCGACTAGCGACCCACAATGAGCAGTTCTTC.

J is TRBJ1-5 and V is TRBV28; no reliable D call. Trimming removed 4 bases at V and 6 bases at J, with 13 bases between. CDR3 size: 14 residues. Germline CDR1 and CDR2: MDHEN and SYDVKM. The chain's CDR3 is CASSYRDVSQPQHF. In DNA form, the CDR3 reads TGTGCCAGCAGTTACAGAGATGTCAGTCAGCCCCAGCATTTT.

The chain uses TRBV6-5 and TRBJ2-1; possible D gene TRBD1, 6 bases. The CDR3 is 12 amino acids. The V end lost 4 bases, the J end lost 6 bases, and 7 bases lay between the germline ends. Germline loops: CDR1 MNHEY, CDR2 SVGAGI. The CDR3: CASSSRGNEQFF. CDR3 in DNA: TGTGCCAGCAGTTCCAGGGGCAATGAGCAGTTCTTC.

CDR3 residues: CASSLERGNTEAFF. The CDR3 DNA is TGTGCCAGCAGCTTAGAGAGGGGTAACACTGAAGCTTTCTTT. The gene calls are TRBV7-8 and TRBJ1-1; TRBD1 is a possible D gene (5 bases). CDR1 and CDR2 (germline): SGHVS, FQNEAQ. V gave up 1 base and J gave up 2 bases, with 8 bases separating them. The CDR3 is 14 amino acids.

The chain combines TRBV2 with TRBJ2-1; 12 bases line up with TRBD1. The V gene end was trimmed by 6 bases and the J gene end by 0 bases; junction bases not matched to a gene: 15. The CDR3 is 20 residues long. Germline V gene sequence: CDR1 SNHLY, CDR2 FYNNEI. The CDR3 loop reads CASRVRYGTGGPSSYNEQFF. The CDR3 DNA reads as TGTGCCAGCAGAGTTAGGTATGGGACAGGGGGCCCTAGCTCCTACAATGAGCAGTTCTTC.

The chain uses TRBV28 and TRBJ2-1; TRBD2 matches at 9 bases. CDR3 length: 16 amino acids. The V gene end was trimmed by 6 bases and the J gene end by 7 bases; junction bases not matched to a gene: 13. CDR1 is MDHEN, CDR2 SYDVKM, per germline. The chain's CDR3 is CASRGHSGSLANEQFF. In DNA, the CDR3 is TGTGCCAGCAGAGGACATAGCGGGAGCTTAGCTAATGAGCAGTTCTTC. Together with reference TRBV28 and TRBJ2-1, the CDR3 gives the full variable domain: DVKVTQSSRYLVKRTGEKVFLECVQDMDHENMFWYRQDPGLGLRLIYFSYDVKMKEKGDIPEGYSVSREKKERFSLILESASTNQTSMYLCASRGHSGSLANEQFFGPGTRLTVL.

The V call is TRBV6-1, the J call TRBJ2-6, with D possibly being TRBD1 (5 bases). CDR3 length: 15 amino acids. V lost 7 bases and J lost 3, with 13 bases in between. From germline, CDR1 is MNHNS and CDR2 SASEGT. The CDR3 loop is CASTAGYRGANVLTF. The CDR3 DNA sequence: TGTGCCAGCACCGCAGGGTATCGTGGGGCCAACGTCCTGACTTTC.

The chain links TRBV2 to TRBJ2-5; 7 bases line up with TRBD2. This CDR3 is 15 amino acids long. V was clipped by 5 bases and J by 5 bases; unmatched bases: 11. Germline CDR1 reads SNHLY; CDR2 reads FYNNEI. The CDR3 region has the DNA TGTGCCAGCAGTTCCTTGGGGAGGGACGGCGAGACCCAGTACTTC. This gives the protein CASSSLGRDGETQYF.

This clone showed up just a few times. This chain joins TRBV7-2 and TRBJ2-5; TRBD1 might be the D (5 bases). Trimming cost V 1 base and J 4 bases, with 13 bases left between them. This CDR3 contains 15 residues. The germline gives CDR1 SGHTA, CDR2 FQGNSA. The CDR3 bases are TGTGCCAGCAGCTTAGAAGGGGCGCGGATAGAGACCCAGTACTTC. As protein: CASSLEGARIETQYF.

This rearrangement joins TRBV2 to TRBJ2-5, with D unclear. CDR1 is SNHLY and CDR2 is FYNNEI in the germline V gene. V lost 7 bases to trimming and J lost 5 bases, with 20 bases between them. There are 15 residues in the CDR3. As DNA, the CDR3 is TGTGCCAGCACCAGTTTTGCAGGCACTGGGGAGACCCAGTACTTC. Translating gives CASTSFAGTGETQYF.

This chain uses TRBV5-1 with TRBJ1-1, with D possibly being TRBD1 (5 bases). The CDR3 covers 17 residues. Trimming stripped 0 bases from V and 3 bases from J, with 18 bases between. The germline gives CDR1 SGHRS, CDR2 YFSETQ. The CDR3, as DNA: TGCGCCAGCAGCTTGGGGGGCTTGGCAGGGCGGTACACTGAAGCTTTCTTT. Translating it yields CASSLGGLAGRYTEAFF.

For the CDR3, the DNA is TGTGCCAGCAGCGGGTTGGACAGGGCCCCTTTCTACGAGCAGTACTTC. It is translated as CASSGLDRAPFYEQYF. V gene TRBV5-6 combines with J gene TRBJ2-7, with TRBD1 matching over 8 bases. The CDR3 runs to 16 residues. V lost 4 bases and J lost 3; bases outside the gene matches: 12. CDR1 and CDR2 from the germline V gene are SGHDT and YYEEEE. The full variable domain, completed using reference TRBV5-6 and TRBJ2-7, is DAGVTQSPTHLIKTRGQQVTLRCSPKSGHDTVSWYQQALGQGPQFIFQYYEEEERQRGNFPDRFSGHQFPNYSSELNVNALLLGDSALYLCASSGLDRAPFYEQYFGPGTRLTVT.

V and J are TRBV6-1 and TRBJ1-3; 7 positions match TRBD1. The germline CDR1 and CDR2 sequences are MNHNS and SASEGT. V lost 6 bases, J lost 0 bases, and 2 bases stayed unmatched. CDR3 length: 14 amino acids. CDR3 nucleotides: TGTGCCAGCAGGACAGGGAGCTCTGGAAACACCATATATTTT. Amino acids: CASRTGSSGNTIYF.

The chain links TRBV28 to TRBJ2-2, with 8 bases identical to TRBD2. Germline-derived CDR1 and CDR2 are MDHEN and SYDVKM. The CDR3 sequence is 16 residues long. After removal of 5 bases from V and 3 bases from J, the junction contained 8 bases not matched to a gene. CDR3: CASSTLGGDHTGELFF. Here the CDR3 DNA reads TGTGCCAGCAGTACGCTCGGGGGGGATCACACCGGGGAGCTGTTTTTT.

This rearrangement joins TRBV12-5 to TRBJ2-5, with 10 bases fitting TRBD2. Per germline, CDR1 LGHNT and CDR2 FRNRAP. There are 14 residues in the CDR3. Trimming at V came to 5 bases and at J to 8 bases, leaving 8 bases not matched to a gene. CDR3 sequence reads: CASGAGLALDTQYF. Here the CDR3 DNA reads TGTGCTAGTGGTGCGGGACTAGCGCTAGATACCCAGTACTTC.

The rearrangement uses TRBV14 and TRBJ1-1; D gene unclear. The V and J ends lost 4 bases and 9 bases respectively, with 18 bases between them. Germline CDR1 and CDR2: SGHDN and FVKESK. This CDR3 is built from 14 residues. The CDR3, as DNA: TGTGCCAGCAGCCCCTCTGGGCAGTCGGTGAAAGCTTTCTTT. Its protein is CASSPSGQSVKAFF.

This rearrangement joins TRBV6-1 to TRBJ2-6; D uncertain. Trimming pared 6 bases from V and 0 bases from J, leaving 0 bases between. The CDR3 totals 12 residues. Germline-derived CDR1 and CDR2 are MNHNS and SASEGT. The CDR3 sequence is CASSSGANVLTF. The CDR3 DNA is TGTGCCAGCAGCTCTGGGGCCAACGTCCTGACTTTC.

J is TRBJ2-3 and V is TRBV19; D possibly corresponds to TRBD1 (6 bases). This CDR3 comprises 18 residues. The V end was cut by 6 bases, the J end by 2 bases, with 24 bases between. Germline-derived CDR1 and CDR2 are LNHDA and SQIVND (reference sequence). The DNA of the CDR3 is TGTGCCAGTAGCCAACAGGGTAATCTGCTATCTACCACAGATACGCAGTATTTT. This gives the protein CASSQQGNLLSTTDTQYF.

This clone was picked up a small number of times. The chain carries TRBV28 and TRBJ2-1; D assignment may be TRBD1 or TRBD2 (5 bases each). CDR3 size: 15 residues. Trimming shortened V by 3 bases and J by 0 bases, and 9 bases separated the two germline ends. Per the germline V gene, CDR1 is MDHEN and CDR2 is SYDVKM. CDR3 amino acids: CASSLGPSSYNEQFF. The CDR3 DNA reads TGTGCCAGCAGTTTGGGACCTAGCTCCTACAATGAGCAGTTCTTC.

The chain's CDR3 is CASSPESRPTDTQYF. The DNA of the CDR3 is TGTGCCAGCAGCCCCGAGAGTAGGCCCACAGATACGCAGTATTTT. V usage is TRBV5-4 and J usage is TRBJ2-3; D is undetermined. The V gene lost 4 bases and the J gene lost 2 bases, with 14 bases spanning the gap. Germline CDR1 is SGHNT and CDR2 is YYREEE (reference sequence). The CDR3 consists of 15 residues.

The chain recombines TRBV6-1 with TRBJ1-4; 7 nucleotides match TRBD1. J gave up 4 bases and V 5 bases, and 4 bases lay outside the gene matches. Germline loops: CDR1 MNHNS, CDR2 SASEGT. This CDR3 is built from 14 residues. CDR3 region: CASSNRGGNEKLFF. In DNA, the CDR3 is TGTGCCAGCAGTAACAGGGGCGGTAATGAAAAACTGTTTTTT.

The chain links TRBV5-4 to TRBJ2-3; D is perhaps TRBD2 (5 bases). The CDR3 extends over 15 amino acids. CDR1 SGHNT and CDR2 YYREEE come from the germline V gene (reference sequence). V was cut by 3 bases and J by 5 bases, with 16 bases left in between. CDR3 DNA sequence: TGTGCCAGCAGCTCCCTGGAGAGGGCGGGAGATACGCAGTATTTT. Its translation is CASSSLERAGDTQYF.

This sequence joins TRBV6-1 and TRBJ1-1, with D possibly being TRBD1 (5 bases). This CDR3 is built from 13 residues. V was pared by 4 bases and J by 7 bases, with 13 bases between. Germline values: CDR1 MNHNS, CDR2 SASEGT. DNA of the CDR3: TGTGCCAGCAGTGTGGTGGAACAGGTTGAAGCTTTCTTT. It specifies CASSVVEQVEAFF.

CDR3 protein: CASSWLASGELFF. The CDR3 bases are TGTGCCAGCAGCTGGCTAGCTTCCGGGGAGCTGTTTTTT. The rearrangement links TRBV11-2 to TRBJ2-2, with D perhaps TRBD2 (5 bases). Trimming pared 4 bases from V and 6 bases from J, leaving 9 bases between. The CDR3 is 13 residues long. The germline V gene encodes CDR1 SGHAT and CDR2 FQNNGV.